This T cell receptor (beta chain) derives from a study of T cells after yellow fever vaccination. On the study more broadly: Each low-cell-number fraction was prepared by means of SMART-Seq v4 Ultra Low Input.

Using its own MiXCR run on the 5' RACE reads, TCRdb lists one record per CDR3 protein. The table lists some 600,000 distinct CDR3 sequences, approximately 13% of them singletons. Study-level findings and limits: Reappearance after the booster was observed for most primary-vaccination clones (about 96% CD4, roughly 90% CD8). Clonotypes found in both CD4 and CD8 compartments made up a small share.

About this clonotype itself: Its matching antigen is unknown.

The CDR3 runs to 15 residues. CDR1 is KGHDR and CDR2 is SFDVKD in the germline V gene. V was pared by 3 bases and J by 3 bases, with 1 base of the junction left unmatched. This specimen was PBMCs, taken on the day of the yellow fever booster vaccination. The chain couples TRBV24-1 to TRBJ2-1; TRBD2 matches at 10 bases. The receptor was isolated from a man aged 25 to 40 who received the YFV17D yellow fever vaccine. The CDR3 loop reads CATSDPSGGYNEQFF. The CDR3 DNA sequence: TGTGCCACCAGTGATCCTAGCGGGGGCTACAATGAGCAGTTCTTC.